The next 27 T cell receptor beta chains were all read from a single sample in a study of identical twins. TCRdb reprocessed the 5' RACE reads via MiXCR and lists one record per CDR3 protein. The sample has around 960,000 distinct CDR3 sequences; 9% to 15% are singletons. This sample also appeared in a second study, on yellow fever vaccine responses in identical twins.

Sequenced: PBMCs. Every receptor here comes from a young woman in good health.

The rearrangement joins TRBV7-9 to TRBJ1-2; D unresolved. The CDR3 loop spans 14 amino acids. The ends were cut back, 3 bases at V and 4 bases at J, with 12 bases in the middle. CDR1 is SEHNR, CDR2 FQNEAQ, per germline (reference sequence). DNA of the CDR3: TGTGCCAGCAGCTTGGCTCGAAAGAGCTATGGCTACACCTTC. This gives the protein CASSLARKSYGYTF.

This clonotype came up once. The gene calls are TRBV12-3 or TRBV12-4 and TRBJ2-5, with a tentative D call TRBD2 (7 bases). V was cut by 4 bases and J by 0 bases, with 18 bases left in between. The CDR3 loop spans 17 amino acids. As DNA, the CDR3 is TGTGCCAGCAGTTCGCCGGGGGGCGTGGTAGACCAAGAGACCCAGTACTTC. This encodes CASSSPGGVVDQETQYF.

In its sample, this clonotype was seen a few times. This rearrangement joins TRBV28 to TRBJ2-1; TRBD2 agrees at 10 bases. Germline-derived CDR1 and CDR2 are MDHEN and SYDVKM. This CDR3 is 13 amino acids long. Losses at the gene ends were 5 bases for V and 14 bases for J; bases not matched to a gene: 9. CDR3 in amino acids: CASSKHGGTSEFF. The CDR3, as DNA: TGTGCCAGCAGTAAACACGGGGGGACTAGCGAGTTCTTC.

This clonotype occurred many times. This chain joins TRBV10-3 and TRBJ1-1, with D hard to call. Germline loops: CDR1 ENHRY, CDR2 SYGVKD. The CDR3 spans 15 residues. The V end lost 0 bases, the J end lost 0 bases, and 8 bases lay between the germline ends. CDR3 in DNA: TGTGCCATCAGTGAGTCCCGGGCCTTGAACACTGAAGCTTTCTTT. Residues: CAISESRALNTEAFF.

The CDR3 here is CASSWAAREQFF. CDR3 sequence (DNA): TGTGCCAGCAGTTGGGCGGCGCGGGAGCAGTTCTTC. The chain employs TRBV12-3 or TRBV12-4 and TRBJ2-1; D is unresolved. The CDR3 loop spans 12 amino acids. Trimming pared 4 bases from V and 10 bases from J, leaving 11 bases between.

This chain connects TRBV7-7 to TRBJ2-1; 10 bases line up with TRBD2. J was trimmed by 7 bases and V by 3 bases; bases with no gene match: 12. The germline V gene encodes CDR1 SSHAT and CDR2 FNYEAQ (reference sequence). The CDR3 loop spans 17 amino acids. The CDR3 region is CASSLGLAGASGNEQFF. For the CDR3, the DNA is TGTGCCAGCAGCTTGGGTCTAGCGGGGGCCTCCGGGAATGAGCAGTTCTTC. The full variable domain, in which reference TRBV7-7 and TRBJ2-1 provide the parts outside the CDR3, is GAGVSQSPRYKVTKRGQDVTLRCDPISSHATLYWYQQALGQGPEFLTYFNYEAQPDKSGLPSDRFSAERPEGSISTLTIQRTEQRDSAMYRCASSLGLAGASGNEQFFGPGTRLTVL.

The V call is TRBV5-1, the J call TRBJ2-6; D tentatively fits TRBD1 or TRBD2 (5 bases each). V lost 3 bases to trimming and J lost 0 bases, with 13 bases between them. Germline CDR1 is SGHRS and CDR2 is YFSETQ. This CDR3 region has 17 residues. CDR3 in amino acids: CASSSLRGGSGANVLTF. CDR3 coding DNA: TGCGCCAGCAGCTCCCTCCGGGGCGGCTCTGGGGCCAACGTCCTGACTTTC.

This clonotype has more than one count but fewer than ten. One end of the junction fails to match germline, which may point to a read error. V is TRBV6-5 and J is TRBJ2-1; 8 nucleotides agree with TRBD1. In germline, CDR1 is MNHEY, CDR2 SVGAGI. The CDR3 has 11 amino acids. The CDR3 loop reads CASSQPGTGYF. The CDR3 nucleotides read TGTGCCAGCAGCCAGCCCGGGACAGGATACTTC.

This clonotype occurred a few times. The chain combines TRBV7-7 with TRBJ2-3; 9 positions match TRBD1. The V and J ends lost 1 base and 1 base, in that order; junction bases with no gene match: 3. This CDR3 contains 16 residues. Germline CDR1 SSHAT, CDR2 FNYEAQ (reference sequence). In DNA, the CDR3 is TGTGCCAGCAGCTTAGAGACAGGGGGAGGCACAGATACGCAGTATTTT. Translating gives CASSLETGGGTDTQYF.

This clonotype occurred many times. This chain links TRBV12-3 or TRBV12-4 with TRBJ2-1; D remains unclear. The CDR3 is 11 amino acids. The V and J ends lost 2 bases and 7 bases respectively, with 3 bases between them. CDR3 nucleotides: TGTGCCAGCAGTTTATGGAATGAGCAGTTCTTC. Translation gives CASSLWNEQFF.

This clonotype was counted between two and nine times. The CDR3 DNA reads as TGCGCCAGCAGCGGGGGACTAGCGGGAGGGCCGGGCACCGGGGAGCTGTTTTTT. Protein: CASSGGLAGGPGTGELFF. The chain employs TRBV5-1 and TRBJ2-2; 16 positions match TRBD2. This CDR3 is 18 amino acids long. After removal of 4 bases from V and 4 bases from J, the junction contained 7 bases not matched to a gene. Germline CDR1 reads SGHRS; CDR2 reads YFSETQ.

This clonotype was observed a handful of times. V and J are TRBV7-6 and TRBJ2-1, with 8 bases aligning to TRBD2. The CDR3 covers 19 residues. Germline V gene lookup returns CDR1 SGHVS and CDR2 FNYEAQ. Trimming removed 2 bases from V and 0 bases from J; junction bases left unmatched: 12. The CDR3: CASSLPTSTSGASYNEQFF. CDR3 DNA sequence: TGTGCCAGCAGCTTACCCACTTCCACTAGCGGAGCCTCCTACAATGAGCAGTTCTTC.

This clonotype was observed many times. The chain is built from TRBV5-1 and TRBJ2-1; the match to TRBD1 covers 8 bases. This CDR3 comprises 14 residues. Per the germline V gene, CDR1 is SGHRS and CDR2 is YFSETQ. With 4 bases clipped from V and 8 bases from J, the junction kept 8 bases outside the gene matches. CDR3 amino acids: CASSQGQGEDEQFF. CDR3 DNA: TGCGCCAGCAGCCAAGGACAGGGCGAGGATGAGCAGTTCTTC.

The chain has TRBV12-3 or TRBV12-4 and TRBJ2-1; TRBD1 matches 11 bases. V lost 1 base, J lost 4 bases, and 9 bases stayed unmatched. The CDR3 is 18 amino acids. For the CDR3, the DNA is TGTGCCAGCAGTTTAGTAGTAGGGGACAGGGGGGGATACAATGAGCAGTTCTTC. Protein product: CASSLVVGDRGGYNEQFF.

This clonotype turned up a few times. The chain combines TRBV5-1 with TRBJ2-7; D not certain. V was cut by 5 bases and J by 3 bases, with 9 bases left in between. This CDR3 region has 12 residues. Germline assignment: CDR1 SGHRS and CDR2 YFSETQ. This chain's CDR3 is CASRQMGYEQYF. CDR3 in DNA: TGCGCCAGCAGACAAATGGGCTACGAGCAGTACTTC.

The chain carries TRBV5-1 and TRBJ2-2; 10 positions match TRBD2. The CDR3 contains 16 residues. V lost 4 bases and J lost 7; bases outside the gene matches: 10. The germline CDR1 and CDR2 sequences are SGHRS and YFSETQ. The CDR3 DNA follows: TGCGCCAGCAGCCGGACTAGCGGCGACTGGGGCGGGGAGCTGTTTTTT. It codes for CASSRTSGDWGGELFF.

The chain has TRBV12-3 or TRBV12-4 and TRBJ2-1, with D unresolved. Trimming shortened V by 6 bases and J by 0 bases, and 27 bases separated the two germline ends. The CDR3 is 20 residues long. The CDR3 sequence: CASSLRTPLVISSSYNEQFF. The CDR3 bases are TGTGCCAGCAGCCTACGGACCCCTCTAGTGATCTCGAGCTCCTACAATGAGCAGTTCTTC.

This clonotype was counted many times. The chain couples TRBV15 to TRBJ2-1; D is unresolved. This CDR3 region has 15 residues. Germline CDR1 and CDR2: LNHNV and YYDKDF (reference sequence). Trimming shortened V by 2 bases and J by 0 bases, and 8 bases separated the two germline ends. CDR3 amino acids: CATSRSVSSYNEQFF. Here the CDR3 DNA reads TGTGCCACCAGCAGATCCGTGAGCTCCTACAATGAGCAGTTCTTC.

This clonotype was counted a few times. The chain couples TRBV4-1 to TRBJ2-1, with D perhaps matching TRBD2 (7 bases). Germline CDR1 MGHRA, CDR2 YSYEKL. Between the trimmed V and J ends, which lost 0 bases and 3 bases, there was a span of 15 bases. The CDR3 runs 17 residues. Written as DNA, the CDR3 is TGCGCCAGCAGCCAAGACGGGGGGAGGGGGGTCTACAATGAGCAGTTCTTC. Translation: CASSQDGGRGVYNEQFF.

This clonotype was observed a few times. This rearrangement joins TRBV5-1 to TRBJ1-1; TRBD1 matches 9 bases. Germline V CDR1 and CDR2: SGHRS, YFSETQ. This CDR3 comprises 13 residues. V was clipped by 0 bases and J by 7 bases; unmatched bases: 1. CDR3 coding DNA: TGCGCCAGCAGCTTGGAGGGACAGGGTGAAGCTTTCTTT. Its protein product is CASSLEGQGEAFF.

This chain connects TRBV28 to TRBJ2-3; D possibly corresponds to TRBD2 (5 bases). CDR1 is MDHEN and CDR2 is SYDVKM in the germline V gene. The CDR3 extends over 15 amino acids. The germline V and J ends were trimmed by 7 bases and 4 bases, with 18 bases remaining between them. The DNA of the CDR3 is TGTGCCAGCACCATCAACCGGACTCCACCAGATACGCAGTATTTT. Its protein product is CASTINRTPPDTQYF.

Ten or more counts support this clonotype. The CDR3 coding sequence is TGCAGTGCCTACCGACTAGCGAACGATTACGAGCAGTACTTC. It specifies CSAYRLANDYEQYF. J is TRBJ2-7 and V is TRBV20-1; 8 nucleotides agree with TRBD2. V shed 6 bases, J shed 4 bases, and the junction held 11 bases outside the gene matches. The V gene's germline CDR1 is DFQATT and CDR2 SNEGSKA (reference sequence). The CDR3 is made up of 14 amino acids.

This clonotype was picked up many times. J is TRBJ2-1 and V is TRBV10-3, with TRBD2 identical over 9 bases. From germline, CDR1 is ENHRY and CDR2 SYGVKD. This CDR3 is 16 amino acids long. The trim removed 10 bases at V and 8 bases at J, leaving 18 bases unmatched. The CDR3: CATNPLAGSPMDEQFF. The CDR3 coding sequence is TGTGCCACCAATCCCCTAGCGGGATCCCCCATGGATGAGCAGTTCTTC.

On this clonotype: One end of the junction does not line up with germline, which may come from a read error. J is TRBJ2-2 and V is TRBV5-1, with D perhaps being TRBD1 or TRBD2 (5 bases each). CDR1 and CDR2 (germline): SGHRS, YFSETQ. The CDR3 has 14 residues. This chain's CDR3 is CASSSRVDSGVLLF. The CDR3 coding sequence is TGCGCCAGCAGCTCCAGGGTGGACTCCGGGGTGCTGCTTTTT.

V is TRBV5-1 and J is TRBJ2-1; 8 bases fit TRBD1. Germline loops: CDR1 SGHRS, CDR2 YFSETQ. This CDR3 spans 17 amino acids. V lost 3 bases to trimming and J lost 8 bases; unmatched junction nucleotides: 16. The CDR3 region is CASSYPGTGKWGDEQFF. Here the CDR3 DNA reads TGCGCCAGCAGCTATCCCGGGACAGGAAAATGGGGCGATGAGCAGTTCTTC.

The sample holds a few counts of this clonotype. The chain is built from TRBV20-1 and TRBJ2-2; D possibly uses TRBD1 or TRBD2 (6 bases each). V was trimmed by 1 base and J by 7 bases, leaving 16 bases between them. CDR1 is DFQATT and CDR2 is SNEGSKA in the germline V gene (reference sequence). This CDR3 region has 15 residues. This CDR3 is CSARAMGGADGELFF. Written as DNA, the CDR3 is TGCAGTGCTAGAGCGATGGGGGGCGCAGACGGGGAGCTGTTTTTT.

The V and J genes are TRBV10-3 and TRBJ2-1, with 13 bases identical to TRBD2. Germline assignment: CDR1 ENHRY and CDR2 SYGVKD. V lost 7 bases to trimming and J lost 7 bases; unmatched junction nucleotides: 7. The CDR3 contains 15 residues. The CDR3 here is CAITETSGGGNEQFF. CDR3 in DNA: TGTGCCATCACGGAAACTAGCGGGGGGGGGAATGAGCAGTTCTTC.